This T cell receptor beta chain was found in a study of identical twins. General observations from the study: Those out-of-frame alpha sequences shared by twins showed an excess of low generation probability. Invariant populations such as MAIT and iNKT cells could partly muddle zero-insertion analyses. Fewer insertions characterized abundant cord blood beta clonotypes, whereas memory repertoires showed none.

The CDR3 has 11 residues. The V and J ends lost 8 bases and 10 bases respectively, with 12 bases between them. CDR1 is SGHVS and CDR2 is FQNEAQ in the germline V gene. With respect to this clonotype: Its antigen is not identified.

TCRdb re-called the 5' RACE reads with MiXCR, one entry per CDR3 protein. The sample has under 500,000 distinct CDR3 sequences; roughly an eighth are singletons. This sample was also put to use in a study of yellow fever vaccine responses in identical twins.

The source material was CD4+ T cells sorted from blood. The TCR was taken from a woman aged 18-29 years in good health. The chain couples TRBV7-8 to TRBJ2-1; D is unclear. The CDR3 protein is CASGAINEQFF. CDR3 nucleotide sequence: TGTGCCAGCGGCGCAATAAACGAGCAGTTCTTC.